The 7 T cell receptor beta chains reported below all come from one sample, sequenced in a study of T cell repertoires in cytomegalovirus infection. TCRdb reprocessed the reads via MiXCR and lists one record per CDR3 protein. The profile covers about 920,000 distinct CDR3 sequences, with more than 25% appearing a single time and about an eighth taken by the ten largest. Their recognized antigens are unknown. The sequences come from cultured CD8+ T cells from PBMCs, collected from culture after CMV antigen stimulation. The receptors stem from a human donor in good health (CMV status not recorded). Some clones in this sample may be carry-over from other donors' samples.

This clonotype has only a few counts. The chain links TRBV19 to TRBJ2-2, with 9 positions matching TRBD1. Trimming at V came to 4 bases and at J to 4 bases, leaving 4 bases not matched to a gene. CDR3 length equals 15 residues. CDR1 LNHDA and CDR2 SQIVND come from the germline V gene (reference sequence). The CDR3 region is CASSTTGGGTGELFF. The DNA for the CDR3 is TGTGCCAGTAGTACGACAGGGGGTGGCACCGGGGAGCTGTTTTTT.

The chain joins TRBV6-5 to TRBJ2-1; no definite D call. Germline V gene data show CDR1 as MNHEY and CDR2 as SVGAGI. V was cut by 2 bases and J by 10 bases, with 9 bases left in between. The CDR3 spans 12 residues. CDR3: CASSYTPGEQFF. CDR3 bases: TGTGCCAGCAGTTACACCCCCGGCGAGCAGTTCTTC.

The V gene is TRBV27, the J gene TRBJ1-4; D is possibly TRBD1 (6 bases). This CDR3 is built from 13 residues. Germline CDR1 reads MNHEY; CDR2 reads SMNVEV (reference sequence). Trimming pared 6 bases from V and 9 bases from J, leaving 14 bases between. CDR3 amino acids: CASSPPDRKKLFF. The CDR3 DNA follows: TGTGCCAGCAGCCCTCCGGACAGAAAAAAACTGTTTTTT.

As for this clonotype: At one end the junction does not follow the germline gene, possibly because of a read error. The chain couples TRBV20-1 to TRBJ1-5; 7 bases line up with TRBD1. Germline V gene data show CDR1 as DFQATT and CDR2 as SNEGSKA (reference sequence). The CDR3 spans 17 residues. CDR3 nucleotides: TGCAGTGCCAATCGACAGGGTCAGCTCTCTCGCAATCAGCCCCAGCGTTTT. Protein product: CSANRQGQLSRNQPQRF.

This chain uses TRBV10-3 with TRBJ2-3; 7 bases line up with TRBD2. Germline V gene lookup returns CDR1 ENHRY and CDR2 SYGVKD. The ends lost 4 bases at V and 2 bases at J; junction bases unmatched: 9. The CDR3 is 16 residues long. CDR3 DNA sequence: TGTGCCATCAGTGGAGATGGGACTACCTACACAGATACGCAGTATTTT. Amino acids: CAISGDGTTYTDTQYF.

Concerning this clonotype: This may arise from a read error, as a much more abundant clone is one base away. The chain joins TRBV12-3 or TRBV12-4 to TRBJ1-1; no reliable D call. There are 15 residues in the CDR3. The CDR3 DNA is TGTGCCAGCACCGCGACCCCTAATCAACCAAAAATGGCTTGCTTT. Its protein product is CASTATPNQPKMACF.

This clonotype was detected a few times. The rearrangement joins TRBV2 to TRBJ1-5; TRBD1 is a possible D gene (5 bases). Germline values: CDR1 SNHLY, CDR2 FYNNEI. The V gene lost 6 bases and the J gene lost 4 bases, with 16 bases spanning the gap. CDR3 length: 15 amino acids. The CDR3: CASRVRGARNQPQHF. Here the CDR3 DNA reads TGTGCCAGCAGGGTACGAGGGGCTCGGAATCAGCCCCAGCATTTT.